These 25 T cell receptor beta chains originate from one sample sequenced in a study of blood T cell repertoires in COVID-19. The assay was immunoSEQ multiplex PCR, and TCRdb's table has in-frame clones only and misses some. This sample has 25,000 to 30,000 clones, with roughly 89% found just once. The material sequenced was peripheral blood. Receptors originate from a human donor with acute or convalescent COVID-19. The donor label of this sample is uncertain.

The chain's CDR3 is CASSLGRNQPQHF. CDR3 nucleotides: TGTGCCAGCAGCCTAGGGAGGAATCAGCCCCAGCATTTT. The chain combines TRBV5-6 with TRBJ1-5; unclear D gene. Germline V lookup: CDR1 SGHDT, CDR2 YYEEEE. The CDR3 loop spans 13 amino acids. Trimming took off 4 bases at V and 4 bases at J, with 9 bases between the two ends.

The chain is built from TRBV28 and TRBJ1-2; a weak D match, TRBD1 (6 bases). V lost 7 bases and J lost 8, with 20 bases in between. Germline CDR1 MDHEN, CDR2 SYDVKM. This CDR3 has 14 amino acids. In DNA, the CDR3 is TGTGCCAGCATTCTGTCCAGGGGTTCGCAAGGCTACACCTTC. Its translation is CASILSRGSQGYTF.

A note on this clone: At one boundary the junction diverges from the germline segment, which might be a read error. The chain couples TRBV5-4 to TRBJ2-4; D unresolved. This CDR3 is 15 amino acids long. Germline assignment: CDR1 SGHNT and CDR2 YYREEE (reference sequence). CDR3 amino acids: CASSLFNMGGGSIAF. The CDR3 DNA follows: TGTGCCAGCAGCCTATTCAACATGGGTGGCGGCTCAATCGCATTC.

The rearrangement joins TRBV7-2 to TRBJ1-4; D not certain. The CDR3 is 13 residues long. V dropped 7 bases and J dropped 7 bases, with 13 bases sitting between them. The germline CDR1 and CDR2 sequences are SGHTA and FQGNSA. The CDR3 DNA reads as TGTGCCAGCAACCGGGGAGGGAGTGAAAAACTGTTTTTT. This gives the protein CASNRGGSEKLFF.

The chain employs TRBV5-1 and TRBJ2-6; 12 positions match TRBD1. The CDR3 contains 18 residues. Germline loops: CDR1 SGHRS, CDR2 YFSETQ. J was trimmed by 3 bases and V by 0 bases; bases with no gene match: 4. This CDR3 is CASSLEGQGAYGANVLTF. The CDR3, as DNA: TGCGCCAGCAGCTTGGAGGGACAGGGGGCTTATGGGGCCAACGTCCTGACTTTC.

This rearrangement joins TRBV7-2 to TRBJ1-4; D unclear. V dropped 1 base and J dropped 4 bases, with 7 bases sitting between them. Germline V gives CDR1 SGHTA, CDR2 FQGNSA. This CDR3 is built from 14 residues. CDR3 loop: CASSLGAGNEKLFF. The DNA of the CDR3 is TGTGCCAGCAGCTTAGGGGCCGGTAATGAAAAACTGTTTTTT.

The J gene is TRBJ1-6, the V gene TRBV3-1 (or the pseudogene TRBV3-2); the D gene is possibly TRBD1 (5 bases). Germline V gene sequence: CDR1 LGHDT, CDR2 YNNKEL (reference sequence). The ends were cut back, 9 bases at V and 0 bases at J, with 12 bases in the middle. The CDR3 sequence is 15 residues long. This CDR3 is CASSGASSYNSPLHF. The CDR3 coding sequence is TGTGCCAGTAGCGGGGCGTCCTCCTATAATTCACCCCTCCACTTT.

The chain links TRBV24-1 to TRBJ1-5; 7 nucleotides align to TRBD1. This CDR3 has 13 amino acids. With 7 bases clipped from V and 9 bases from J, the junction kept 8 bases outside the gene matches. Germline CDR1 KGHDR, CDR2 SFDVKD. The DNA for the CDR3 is TGTGCCACCAGGGGGACAGTCGCCGGGCCCCAGCATTTT. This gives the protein CATRGTVAGPQHF.

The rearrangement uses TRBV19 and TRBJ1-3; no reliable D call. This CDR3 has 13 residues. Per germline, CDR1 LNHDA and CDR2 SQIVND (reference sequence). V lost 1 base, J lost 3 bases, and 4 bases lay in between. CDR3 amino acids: CASSIGSGNTIYF. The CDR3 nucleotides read TGTGCCAGTAGTATAGGCAGTGGAAACACCATATATTTT.

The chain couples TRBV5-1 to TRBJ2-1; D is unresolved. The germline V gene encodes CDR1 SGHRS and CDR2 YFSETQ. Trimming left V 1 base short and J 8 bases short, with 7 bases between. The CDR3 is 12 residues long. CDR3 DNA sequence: TGCGCCAGCAGCTTGACCGAGCATGAGCAGTTCTTC. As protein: CASSLTEHEQFF. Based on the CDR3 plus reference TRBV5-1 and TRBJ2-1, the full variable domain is KAGVTQTPRYLIKTRGQQVTLSCSPISGHRSVSWYQQTPGQGLQFLFEYFSETQRNKGNFPGRFSGRQFSNSRSEMNVSTLELGDSALYLCASSLTEHEQFFGPGTRLTVL.

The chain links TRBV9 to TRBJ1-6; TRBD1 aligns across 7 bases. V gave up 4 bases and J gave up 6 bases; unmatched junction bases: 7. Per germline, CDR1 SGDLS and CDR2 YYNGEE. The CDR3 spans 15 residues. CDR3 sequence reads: CASSPETGTNSPLHF. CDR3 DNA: TGTGCCAGCAGCCCGGAGACAGGGACTAATTCACCCCTCCACTTT.

The CDR3 region has the DNA TGTGCCAGCAGTTATTCCGTTCAGCCCCAGCATTTT. This encodes CASSYSVQPQHF. This sequence joins TRBV6-2 or TRBV6-3 and TRBJ1-5, with D unclear. Trimming stripped 3 bases from V and 6 bases from J, with 6 bases between. Germline loops: CDR1 MNHEY, CDR2 SVGEGT. The CDR3 consists of 12 residues.

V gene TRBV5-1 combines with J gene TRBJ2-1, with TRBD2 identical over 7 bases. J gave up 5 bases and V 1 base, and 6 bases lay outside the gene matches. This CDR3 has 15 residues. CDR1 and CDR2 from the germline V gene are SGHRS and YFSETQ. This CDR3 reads CASSLTGEGNNEQFF. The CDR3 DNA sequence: TGCGCCAGCAGCTTGACTGGGGAGGGGAACAATGAGCAGTTCTTC.

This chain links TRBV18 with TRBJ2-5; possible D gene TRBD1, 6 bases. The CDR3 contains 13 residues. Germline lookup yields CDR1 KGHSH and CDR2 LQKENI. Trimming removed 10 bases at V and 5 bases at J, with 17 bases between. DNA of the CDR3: TGTGCCACCAGGGGCCCATCATGGGAGACCCAGTACTTC. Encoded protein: CATRGPSWETQYF. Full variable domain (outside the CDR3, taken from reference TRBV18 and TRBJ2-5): NAGVMQNPRHLVRRRGQEARLRCSPMKGHSHVYWYRQLPEEGLKFMVYLQKENIIDESGMPKERFSAEFPKEGPSILRIQQVVRGDSAAYFCATRGPSWETQYFGPGTRLLVL.

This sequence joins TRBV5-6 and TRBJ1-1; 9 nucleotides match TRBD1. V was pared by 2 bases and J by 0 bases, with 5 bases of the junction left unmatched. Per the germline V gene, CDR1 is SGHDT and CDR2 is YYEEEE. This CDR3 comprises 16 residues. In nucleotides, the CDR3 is TGTGCCAGCAGCTTACCCGGACAGGGGATGAACACTGAAGCTTTCTTT. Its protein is CASSLPGQGMNTEAFF.

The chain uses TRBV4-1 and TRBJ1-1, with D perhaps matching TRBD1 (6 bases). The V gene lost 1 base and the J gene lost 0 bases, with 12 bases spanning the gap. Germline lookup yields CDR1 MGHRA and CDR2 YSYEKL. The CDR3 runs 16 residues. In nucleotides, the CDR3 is TGCGCCAGCAGCCAAGCTTCAGGACAGCTGAACACTGAAGCTTTCTTT. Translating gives CASSQASGQLNTEAFF.

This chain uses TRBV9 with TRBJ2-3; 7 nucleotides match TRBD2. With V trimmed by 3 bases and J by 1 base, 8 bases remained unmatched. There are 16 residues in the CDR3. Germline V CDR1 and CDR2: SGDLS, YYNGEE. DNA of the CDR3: TGTGCCAGCAGCGAGAGGGACTATCCCGGCACAGATACGCAGTATTTT. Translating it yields CASSERDYPGTDTQYF.

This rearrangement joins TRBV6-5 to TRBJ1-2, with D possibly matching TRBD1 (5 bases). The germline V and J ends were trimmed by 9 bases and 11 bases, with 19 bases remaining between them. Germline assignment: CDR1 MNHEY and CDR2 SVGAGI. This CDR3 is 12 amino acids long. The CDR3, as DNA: TGTGCCAGTACTGTGGGGGAAGGAGGGTACACCTTC. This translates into CASTVGEGGYTF.

Written as DNA, the CDR3 is TGCGCCAGCAGCTTGGGGCAGACAGGGTCCGGAAACACCATATATTTT. Protein: CASSLGQTGSGNTIYF. The rearrangement uses TRBV5-1 and TRBJ1-3; TRBD1 aligns across 7 bases. V was clipped by 0 bases and J by 4 bases; unmatched bases: 7. Germline CDR1 and CDR2: SGHRS and YFSETQ. This CDR3 spans 16 amino acids.

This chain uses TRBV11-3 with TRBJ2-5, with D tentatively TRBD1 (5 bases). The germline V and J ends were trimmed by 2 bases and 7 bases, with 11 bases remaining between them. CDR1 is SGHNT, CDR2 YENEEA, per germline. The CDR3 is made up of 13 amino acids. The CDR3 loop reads CASSLLWGRTQYF. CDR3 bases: TGTGCCAGCAGCTTACTCTGGGGCCGGACCCAGTACTTC.

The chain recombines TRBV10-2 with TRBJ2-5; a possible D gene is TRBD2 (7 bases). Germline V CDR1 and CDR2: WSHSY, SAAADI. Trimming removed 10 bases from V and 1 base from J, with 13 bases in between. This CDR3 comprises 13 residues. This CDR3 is CATRAGAQETQYF. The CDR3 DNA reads TGCGCCACTAGGGCGGGGGCCCAAGAGACCCAGTACTTC.

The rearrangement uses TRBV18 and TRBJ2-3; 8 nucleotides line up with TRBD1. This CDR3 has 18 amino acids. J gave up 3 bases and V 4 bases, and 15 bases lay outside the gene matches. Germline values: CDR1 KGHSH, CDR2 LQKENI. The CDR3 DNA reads TGTGCCAGCTCACTCAGGGCAGGGGGCGAGGCGTTTACAGATACGCAGTATTTT. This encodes CASSLRAGGEAFTDTQYF. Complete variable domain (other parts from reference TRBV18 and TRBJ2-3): NAGVMQNPRHLVRRRGQEARLRCSPMKGHSHVYWYRQLPEEGLKFMVYLQKENIIDESGMPKERFSAEFPKEGPSILRIQQVVRGDSAAYFCASSLRAGGEAFTDTQYFGPGTRLTVL.

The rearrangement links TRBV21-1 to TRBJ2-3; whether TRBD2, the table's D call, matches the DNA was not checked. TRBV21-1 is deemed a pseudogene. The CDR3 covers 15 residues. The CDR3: CASSSLVVGTDTQYF. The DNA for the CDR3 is TGTGCCAGCAGCTCACTAGTAGTGGGCACAGATACGCAGTATTTT.

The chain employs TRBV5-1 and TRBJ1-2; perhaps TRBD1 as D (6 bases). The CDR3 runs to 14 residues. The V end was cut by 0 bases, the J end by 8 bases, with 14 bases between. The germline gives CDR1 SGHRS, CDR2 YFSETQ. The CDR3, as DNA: TGCGCCAGCAGCTTGGAACAGGGATCGGGGGGCTACACCTTC. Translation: CASSLEQGSGGYTF.

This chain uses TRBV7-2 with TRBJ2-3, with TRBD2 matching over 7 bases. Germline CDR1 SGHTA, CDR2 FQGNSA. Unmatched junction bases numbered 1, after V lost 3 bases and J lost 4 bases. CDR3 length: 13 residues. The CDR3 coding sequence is TGTGCCAGCAGCTTCCGGGGGGCAGATACGCAGTATTTT. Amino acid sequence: CASSFRGADTQYF.